These T cell receptor beta chains were read from a single sample in a study of PD-L1 blockade in urothelial cancer. Assay used: immunoSEQ multiplex PCR; TCRdb lists only in-frame clones, some missing. The sample contains about 43,000 clones, approximately 88% of which appear only once. This material consisted of PBMCs, taken around atezolizumab (anti-PD-L1) treatment. All receptors derive from a man at least 80 years old with urothelial cancer. Each CDR3 is given with its conserved first and last residue. Fields, in order: D gene, J gene, V gene, CDR3 protein. D genes are given only for firm matches.

. | TRBJ1-1 | TRBV4-1 | CASSQDPASLNTEAFF
TRBD2 | TRBJ2-7 | TRBV27 | CARWGEGSYEQYF
. | TRBJ2-5 | TRBV4-1 | CASSQDQGRQETQYF
. | TRBJ1-2 | TRBV6-1 | CASSPSENYGYTF
. | TRBJ2-7 | TRBV7-2 | CASSPSPSRPYEQYF
TRBD1 | TRBJ1-2 | TRBV5-6 | CASRFRTGGVYGYTF
. | TRBJ1-3 | TRBV6-5 | CASRSAGSPGNTIYF
TRBD2 | TRBJ2-1 | TRBV30 | CAWSNLAGSHNEQFF
. | TRBJ2-3 | TRBV9 | CASSVSPGDTQYF
TRBD2 | TRBJ2-3 | TRBV19 | CASSIGTSGVSTDTQYF
TRBD2 | TRBJ2-3 | TRBV7-2 | CASSLRLAGPDTQYF
TRBD2 | TRBJ2-3 | TRBV5-1 | CASRPAGAGTDTQYF
TRBD1 | TRBJ1-1 | TRBV6-1 | CASTYDRGAEAFF
. | TRBJ2-1 | TRBV7-9 | CASSLPATPTIGQFF
. | TRBJ2-7 | TRBV7-9 | CASSFFEGANEQYF
TRBD2 | TRBJ2-3 | TRBV9 | CASSVVPAGGTDTQYF
TRBD1 | TRBJ1-2 | TRBV7-2 | CASSTKTGGAMDYGYTF
. | TRBJ2-1 | TRBV5-1 | CASSFEALYNEQFF
. | TRBJ2-7 | TRBV9 | CASSVGSTKSEQYF
TRBD2 | TRBJ2-5 | TRBV11-2 | CASSLGRTSGRLETQYF